These 25 T cell receptor beta chains originate from one sample sequenced in a study of blood T cell repertoires in COVID-19. TCRdb's table, derived via immunoSEQ multiplex PCR, lists solely in-frame clones and lacks some. The data hold around 200,000 clones, with more than 70% observed a single time. Sequencing used PBMCs or T cells enriched from blood (not recorded which). These receptors came from a man between 40 and 49 years old who had recovered from COVID-19.

The J gene is TRBJ1-3, the V gene TRBV11-3, with 7 bases aligning to TRBD1. V dropped 5 bases and J dropped 2; count of bases not matched to a gene: 3. Germline CDR1 and CDR2: SGHNT and YENEEA. This CDR3 comprises 14 residues. The CDR3 DNA follows: TGTGCCAGCAGCGACAGGGTCCCTGGAAACACCATATATTTT. Residues: CASSDRVPGNTIYF.

V is TRBV5-1 and J is TRBJ1-2; the D gene is possibly TRBD1 (5 bases). CDR3 length: 13 residues. Trimming pared 6 bases from V and 4 bases from J, leaving 13 bases between. Germline-derived CDR1 and CDR2 are SGHRS and YFSETQ. CDR3 region: CASTVGGSYGYTF. The DNA of the CDR3 is TGCGCCAGCACTGTTGGGGGGTCCTATGGCTACACCTTC.

The chain is built from TRBV7-2 and TRBJ1-2, with D unclear. This CDR3 is 14 amino acids long. CDR1 is SGHTA and CDR2 is FQGNSA in the germline V gene. V lost 2 bases and J 6 bases, leaving 13 bases between the germline ends. CDR3: CASSLRSLQNGYTF. The CDR3, as DNA: TGTGCCAGCAGCTTACGATCTCTGCAGAATGGCTACACCTTC.

J is TRBJ1-2 and V is TRBV7-2; D unclear. The CDR3 is 14 amino acids. The V gene's germline CDR1 is SGHTA and CDR2 FQGNSA. V lost 1 base and J lost 6, with 12 bases in between. The CDR3 region is CASSLGRQIDGYTF. In DNA form, the CDR3 reads TGTGCCAGCAGCTTAGGGAGGCAGATAGATGGCTACACCTTC.

The rearrangement joins TRBV29-1 to TRBJ1-1; tentatively, D is TRBD1 (6 bases). The germline V gene has CDR1 SQVTM and CDR2 ANQGSEA. The CDR3 is 14 residues long. V lost 5 bases, J lost 0 bases, and 13 bases lay in between. The CDR3 DNA reads TGCAGCGTTCCTGTGGACAGACTGAACACTGAAGCTTTCTTT. Translated: CSVPVDRLNTEAFF.

The rearrangement uses TRBV27 and TRBJ1-6; D remains ambiguous. Germline loops: CDR1 MNHEY, CDR2 SMNVEV (reference sequence). Trimming left V 3 bases short and J 7 bases short, with 4 bases between. There are 12 residues in the CDR3. The chain's CDR3 is CASSFLNSPLHF. CDR3 DNA sequence: TGTGCCAGCAGTTTCCTCAATTCACCCCTCCACTTT.

This clone appeared a few times. The chain joins TRBV5-1 to TRBJ1-1, with D possibly being TRBD1 (6 bases). Germline loops: CDR1 SGHRS, CDR2 YFSETQ. The CDR3 consists of 11 residues. Trimming left V 6 bases short and J 5 bases short, with 8 bases between. The CDR3 nucleotides read TGCGCCAGCAAGGGGGAAACTGAAGCTTTCTTT. Amino acids: CASKGETEAFF.

This clone has a handful of counts. This chain joins TRBV27 and TRBJ2-7, with D perhaps matching TRBD1 (6 bases). The CDR3 runs to 13 residues. Germline CDR1 is MNHEY and CDR2 is SMNVEV (reference sequence). V was shortened by 6 bases and J by 0 bases, with 9 bases between the two germline ends. CDR3 sequence: CASSRGFSYEQYF. The CDR3, as DNA: TGTGCCAGCAGCAGGGGATTCTCCTACGAGCAGTACTTC.

The rearrangement uses TRBV9 and TRBJ1-1, with unresolved D. Germline CDR1 SGDLS, CDR2 YYNGEE. The V and J ends lost 2 bases and 0 bases respectively, with 17 bases between them. The CDR3 spans 17 residues. The CDR3, as DNA: TGTGCCAGCAGCGTCGACCCACCTGGCACTATGAACACTGAAGCTTTCTTT. This codes for CASSVDPPGTMNTEAFF.

The CDR3 nucleotides read TGTGCCAGCAGCTTAGATGGGACTGAATACAATGAGCAGTTCTTC. Protein product: CASSLDGTEYNEQFF. The gene calls are TRBV11-2 and TRBJ2-1; the D gene is possibly TRBD2 (6 bases). Trimming removed 0 bases from V and 4 bases from J, with 10 bases in between. CDR3 length: 15 amino acids. Per germline, CDR1 SGHAT and CDR2 FQNNGV.

This sequence joins TRBV5-4 and TRBJ2-2; 7 bases align to TRBD1. The CDR3 is 18 residues long. Germline-derived CDR1 and CDR2 are SGHNT and YYREEE (reference sequence). With 3 bases clipped from V and 5 bases from J, the junction kept 16 bases outside the gene matches. Here the CDR3 reads CASSSLTGPAFGTGELFF. CDR3 nucleotide sequence: TGTGCCAGCAGCTCGTTGACAGGGCCCGCCTTCGGGACCGGGGAGCTGTTTTTT.

The chain recombines TRBV9 with TRBJ2-1; tentatively, D is TRBD1 (6 bases). CDR1 SGDLS and CDR2 YYNGEE come from the germline V gene. The V gene lost 4 bases and the J gene lost 2 bases, with 16 bases spanning the gap. The CDR3 is 16 residues long. As DNA, the CDR3 is TGTGCCAGCAGCCACGATCACAGGGTCCCCTACAATGAGCAGTTCTTC. This translates into CASSHDHRVPYNEQFF.

J is TRBJ1-6 and V is TRBV14; 10 bases agree with TRBD1. CDR1 is SGHDN, CDR2 FVKESK, per germline. V shed 4 bases and J 7 bases; nucleotides not matched to a gene: 4. The CDR3 has 15 residues. CDR3 loop: CASSLGQGENSPLHF. The CDR3 coding sequence is TGTGCCAGCAGCCTAGGACAGGGGGAGAATTCACCCCTCCACTTT.

This chain links TRBV7-6 with TRBJ2-1; D possibly corresponds to TRBD1 (5 bases). The length of the CDR3 is 16 residues. V lost 5 bases, J lost 4 bases, and 18 bases lay in between. The germline CDR1 and CDR2 sequences are SGHVS and FNYEAQ. The CDR3 here is CASSPSAGFPYNEQFF. Here the CDR3 DNA reads TGTGCCAGCAGCCCAAGTGCAGGGTTCCCATACAATGAGCAGTTCTTC.

The V gene is TRBV18, the J gene TRBJ2-5; D perhaps matches TRBD1 (6 bases). Per germline, CDR1 KGHSH and CDR2 LQKENI. The ends were cut back, 5 bases at V and 5 bases at J, with 9 bases in the middle. The CDR3 covers 12 residues. In nucleotides, the CDR3 is TGTGCCAGCTCATCAGGGGTGGAGACCCAGTACTTC. As protein: CASSSGVETQYF.

The chain carries TRBV5-1 and TRBJ2-3; TRBD2 is a possible D gene (7 bases). The CDR3 is made up of 17 amino acids. Trimming removed 0 bases at V and 3 bases at J, with 17 bases between. Looked up from germline, CDR1 is SGHRS and CDR2 is YFSETQ. The CDR3 region has the DNA TGCGCCAGCAGCTTGGGAGGGGCCAGGGGAGGGACAGATACGCAGTATTTT. The encoded protein is CASSLGGARGGTDTQYF.

The rearrangement joins TRBV5-1 to TRBJ2-7, with D maybe TRBD1 (6 bases). Germline lookup yields CDR1 SGHRS and CDR2 YFSETQ. The CDR3 covers 12 residues. Trimming left V 4 bases short and J 3 bases short, with 8 bases between. CDR3 DNA sequence: TGCGCCAGCAGCCTACAGGGCTACGAGCAGTACTTC. It encodes CASSLQGYEQYF.

V and J are TRBV6-5 and TRBJ2-7, with a tentative D call TRBD1 (6 bases). There are 13 residues in the CDR3. Germline V gene data show CDR1 as MNHEY and CDR2 as SVGAGI. Trimming left V 6 bases short and J 2 bases short, with 11 bases between. The chain's CDR3 is CASRRTVTYEQYF. The CDR3 DNA is TGTGCCAGCAGACGGACAGTAACCTACGAGCAGTACTTC.

V usage is TRBV11-3 and J usage is TRBJ1-1; TRBD1 might be the D (6 bases). V lost 4 bases, J lost 0 bases, and 12 bases lay in between. The CDR3 length is 15 residues. The germline gives CDR1 SGHNT, CDR2 YENEEA. CDR3 region: CASSSGQTMNTEAFF. The DNA of the CDR3 is TGTGCCAGCAGCTCCGGACAGACCATGAACACTGAAGCTTTCTTT.

J is TRBJ2-7 and V is TRBV27; 11 nucleotides agree with TRBD2. The CDR3 is made up of 12 amino acids. V lost 6 bases, J lost 5 bases, and 0 bases stayed unmatched. CDR1 and CDR2 (germline): MNHEY, SMNVEV (reference sequence). The CDR3 bases are TGTGCCAGCAGGGGACTAGCGGACGAGCAGTACTTC. Its protein product is CASRGLADEQYF.

This clone was counted a single time. The genes are TRBV30 and TRBJ2-6; 9 bases fit TRBD2. The trim removed 1 base at V and 0 bases at J, leaving 4 bases unmatched. The germline V gene encodes CDR1 GTSNPN and CDR2 SVGIG (reference sequence). The CDR3 has 17 amino acids. CDR3 amino acids: CAWSGWRGGSGANVLTF. CDR3 DNA: TGTGCCTGGAGTGGTTGGCGGGGGGGCTCTGGGGCCAACGTCCTGACTTTC.

The chain combines TRBV3-1 (or the pseudogene TRBV3-2) with TRBJ2-3; possible D gene TRBD2, 6 bases. The CDR3 has 16 residues. Germline lookup yields CDR1 LGHDT and CDR2 YNNKEL (reference sequence). V lost 1 base and J 1 base, leaving 12 bases between the germline ends. Here the CDR3 reads CASSQGKASGTDTQYF. CDR3 bases: TGTGCCAGCAGCCAAGGTAAGGCTAGCGGCACAGATACGCAGTATTTT.

DNA of the CDR3: TGTGCCAGCAGCCTGGGCGGGGGCCGAACCTACGAGCAGTACTTC. Its protein product is CASSLGGGRTYEQYF. The chain joins TRBV11-2 to TRBJ2-7; D perhaps matches TRBD2 (7 bases). Germline V lookup: CDR1 SGHAT, CDR2 FQNNGV. With 5 bases removed from V and 2 bases from J, the gap between germline ends came to 16 bases. The length of the CDR3 is 15 residues. The complete variable domain, with remaining parts taken from reference TRBV11-2 and TRBJ2-7, reads EAGVAQSPRYKIIEKRQSVAFWCNPISGHATLYWYQQILGQGPKLLIQFQNNGVVDDSQLPKDRFSAERLKGVDSTLKIQPAKLEDSAVYLCASSLGGGRTYEQYFGPGTRLTVT.

This clone has only a few counts. CDR3 loop: CASSKGSSGRGTGELFF. The CDR3 nucleotides read TGTGCCAGCAGCAAAGGAAGTAGCGGGAGGGGGACCGGGGAGCTGTTTTTT. The chain joins TRBV21-1 to TRBJ2-2; the table names TRBD2, a call not compared with the DNA. TRBV21-1 is an annotated pseudogene. The CDR3 sequence is 17 residues long.

The rearrangement joins TRBV5-4 to TRBJ2-5; D gene uncertain. The CDR3 has 14 residues. Trimming cost V 0 bases and J 0 bases, with 6 bases left between them. CDR1 is SGHNT, CDR2 YYREEE, per germline (reference sequence). The CDR3: CASSLVRDQETQYF. The CDR3 nucleotides are TGTGCCAGCAGCTTGGTAAGAGACCAAGAGACCCAGTACTTC.